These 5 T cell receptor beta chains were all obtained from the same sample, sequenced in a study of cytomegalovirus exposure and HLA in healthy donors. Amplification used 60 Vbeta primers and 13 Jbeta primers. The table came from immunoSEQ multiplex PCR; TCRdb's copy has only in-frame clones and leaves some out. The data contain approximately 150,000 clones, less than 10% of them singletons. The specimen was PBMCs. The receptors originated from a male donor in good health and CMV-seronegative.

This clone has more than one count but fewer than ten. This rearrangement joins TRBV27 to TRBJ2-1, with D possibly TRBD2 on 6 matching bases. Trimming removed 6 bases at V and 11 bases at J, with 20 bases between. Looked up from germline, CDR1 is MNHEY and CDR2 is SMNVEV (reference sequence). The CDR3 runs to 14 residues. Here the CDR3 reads CASSPRRVGIKQFF. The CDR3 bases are TGTGCCAGCAGCCCTAGGAGGGTTGGGATCAAGCAGTTCTTC.

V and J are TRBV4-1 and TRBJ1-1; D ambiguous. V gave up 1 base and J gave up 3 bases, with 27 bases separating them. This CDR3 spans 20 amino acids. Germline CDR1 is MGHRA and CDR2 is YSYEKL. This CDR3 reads CASSQGHVGSAGMTDTEAFF. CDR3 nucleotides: TGCGCCAGCAGCCAAGGTCACGTTGGTTCGGCGGGGATGACGGACACTGAAGCTTTCTTT.

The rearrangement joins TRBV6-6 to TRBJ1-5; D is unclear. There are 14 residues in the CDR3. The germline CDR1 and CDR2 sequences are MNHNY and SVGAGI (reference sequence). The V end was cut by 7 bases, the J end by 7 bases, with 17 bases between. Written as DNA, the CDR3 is TGTGCCAGCACCCTTGATGTGAGAGGACAGCCCCAGCATTTT. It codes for CASTLDVRGQPQHF.

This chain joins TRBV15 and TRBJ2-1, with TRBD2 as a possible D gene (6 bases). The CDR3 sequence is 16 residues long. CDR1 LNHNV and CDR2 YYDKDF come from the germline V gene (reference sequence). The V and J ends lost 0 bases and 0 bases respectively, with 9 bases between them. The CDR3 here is CATSRDRGTSYNEQFF. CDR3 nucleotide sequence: TGTGCCACCAGCAGAGATCGCGGGACCTCCTACAATGAGCAGTTCTTC.

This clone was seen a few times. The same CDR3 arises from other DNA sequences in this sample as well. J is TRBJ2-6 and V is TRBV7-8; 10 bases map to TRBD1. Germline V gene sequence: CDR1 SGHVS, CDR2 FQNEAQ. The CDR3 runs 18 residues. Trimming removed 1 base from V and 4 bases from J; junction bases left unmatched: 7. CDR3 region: CASSLGPTGGRGANVLTF. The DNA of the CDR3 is TGTGCCAGCAGCTTAGGCCCGACAGGGGGCCGAGGGGCCAACGTCCTGACTTTC.